The 7 T cell receptor beta chains listed next were all sequenced from one sample in a study of PD-1 blockade in classical Hodgkin lymphoma. Sequencing used immunoSEQ multiplex PCR; TCRdb keeps in-frame clones, though not all of them. Seen here are about 64,000 clones, roughly nine tenths observed once, and the top ten hold around 8%. Time point denoted: cycle 4 day 1 (C4D1), after five to seven weeks of nivolumab. Brentuximab vedotin exposure varied, and every patient relapsed after autologous stem cell transplantation. This material consisted of peripheral blood mononuclear cells (PBMCs), taken before the fourth cycle of nivolumab. These receptors were obtained from a human donor with classical Hodgkin lymphoma.

This chain connects TRBV6-1 to TRBJ1-3; 7 bases are a match to TRBD1. The CDR3 spans 14 residues. CDR1 and CDR2 from the germline V gene are MNHNS and SASEGT. Trimming took 7 bases from V and 4 from J; bases not matched to a gene: 7. CDR3 sequence: CASKITGDGNTIYF. CDR3 bases: TGTGCCAGCAAGATCACAGGGGACGGAAACACCATATATTTT.

This rearrangement joins TRBV5-1 to TRBJ1-1; D gene ambiguous. V lost 4 bases and J 2 bases, leaving 9 bases between the germline ends. From germline, CDR1 is SGHRS and CDR2 YFSETQ. The CDR3 extends over 13 amino acids. The CDR3 DNA reads TGCGCCAGCAGCAAGGACGGTAACACTGAAGCTTTCTTT. It yields the protein CASSKDGNTEAFF.

This chain connects TRBV11-2 to TRBJ2-7; D possibly corresponds to TRBD1 (6 bases). V lost 5 bases, J lost 1 base, and 15 bases lay in between. The CDR3 contains 15 residues. CDR1 and CDR2 (germline): SGHAT, FQNNGV. The CDR3 nucleotides read TGTGCCAGCAGCCCATGGACAGTTTCTTCCTACGAGCAGTACTTC. Protein product: CASSPWTVSSYEQYF.

The V and J genes are TRBV7-9 and TRBJ2-2; TRBD2 matches 7 bases. The V gene's germline CDR1 is SEHNR and CDR2 FQNEAQ (reference sequence). This CDR3 is built from 16 residues. Trimming at V came to 5 bases and at J to 1 base, leaving 7 bases not matched to a gene. The CDR3 loop reads CASSLERGQNTGELFF. In DNA form, the CDR3 reads TGTGCCAGCAGCCTTGAGCGGGGCCAGAACACCGGGGAGCTGTTTTTT.

DNA for the CDR3: TGTGCCATCAGTTCAGGGGGGCACACTGAAGCTTTCTTT. Its protein is CAISSGGHTEAFF. This chain links TRBV10-3 with TRBJ1-1; 7 nucleotides match TRBD1. The germline gives CDR1 ENHRY, CDR2 SYGVKD. The V segment lost 5 bases and the J segment 3 bases; nucleotides outside the gene matches: 3. There are 13 residues in the CDR3.

The chain employs TRBV9 and TRBJ2-3, with 10 bases that match TRBD2. After removal of 0 bases from V and 5 bases from J, the junction contained 6 bases not matched to a gene. This CDR3 is 16 amino acids long. CDR1 and CDR2 (germline): SGDLS, YYNGEE. As DNA, the CDR3 is TGTGCCAGCAGCGTAGGGTCTAGCGGGGGCGAAGATACGCAGTATTTT. Translated: CASSVGSSGGEDTQYF.

The chain recombines TRBV7-9 with TRBJ2-1; perhaps TRBD1 as D (5 bases). Between the trimmed V and J ends, which lost 2 bases and 7 bases, there was a span of 15 bases. Germline CDR1 reads SEHNR; CDR2 reads FQNEAQ (reference sequence). CDR3 length: 15 residues. For the CDR3, the DNA is TGTGCCAGCAGCTTAACCCAGGGTAGTTTGAATGAGCAGTTCTTC. Its protein is CASSLTQGSLNEQFF.